This T cell receptor (beta chain) emerged from a study of response to subunit inactivated influenza vaccine. Study results and limitations: It was suggested by the authors that few new T cells are recruited by each seasonal influenza vaccination.

Remarks on this clonotype: What it recognizes is unknown.

Each CDR3 protein gets one entry after TCRdb re-called the RT-PCR reads with MiXCR. This sample has some 500,000 distinct CDR3 sequences, with roughly 13% found just once. In germline, CDR1 is KGHDR, CDR2 SFDVKD. The CDR3 covers 16 residues. J gave up 2 bases and V 4 bases, and 6 bases lay outside the gene matches. The V gene is TRBV24-1, the J gene TRBJ2-3, with TRBD1 matching over 9 bases. The source is a man in his fifties who received an inactivated influenza vaccine. The sample consisted of PBMCs from blood, taken 45 days after vaccination. The CDR3 DNA reads as TGTGCCACCAGTGAGCCCGGGACAGGGAACACAGATACGCAGTATTTT. It codes for CATSEPGTGNTDTQYF.